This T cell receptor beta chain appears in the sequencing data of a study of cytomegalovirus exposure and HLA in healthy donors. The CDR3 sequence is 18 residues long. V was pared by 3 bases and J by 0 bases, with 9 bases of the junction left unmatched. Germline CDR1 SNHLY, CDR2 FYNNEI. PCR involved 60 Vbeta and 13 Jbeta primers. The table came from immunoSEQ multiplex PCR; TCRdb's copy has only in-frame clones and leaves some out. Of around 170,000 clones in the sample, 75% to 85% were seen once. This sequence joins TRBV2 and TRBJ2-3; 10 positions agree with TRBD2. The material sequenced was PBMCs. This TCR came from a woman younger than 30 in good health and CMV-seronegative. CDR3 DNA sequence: TGTGCCAGCAGTGATGGACTAGCGGCCTTCTCTAGCACAGATACGCAGTATTTT. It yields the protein CASSDGLAAFSSTDTQYF.